Listed here are 26 T cell receptor beta chains from one sample, sequenced in a study of blood T cells in healthy people across ages. The use of a sample-barcoded 5' primer and a J-beta primer mix characterized a second PCR of about 7 to 12 cycles. From the 5' RACE reads, TCRdb called clonotypes with MiXCR, one entry per CDR3 protein. The sample records 1 million or so distinct CDR3 sequences, 35% to 55% being singletons. Sequencing used blood. Receptors originate from a woman aged 55-69 years in good health.

The V and J genes are TRBV10-3 and TRBJ2-3; 14 bases line up with TRBD2. The V segment lost 7 bases and the J segment 5 bases; nucleotides outside the gene matches: 8. The CDR3 extends over 16 amino acids. The V gene's germline CDR1 is ENHRY and CDR2 SYGVKD. The CDR3 region has the DNA TGTGCCATCAAGCAGGGACTAGCGGGAGTGGGAGATACGCAGTATTTT. Its protein is CAIKQGLAGVGDTQYF.

The V and J genes are TRBV28 and TRBJ2-4; tentative D call: TRBD2 (6 bases). The J call may be wrong; the DNA end is better matched by TRBJ2-5. The CDR3 consists of 14 residues. From germline, CDR1 is MDHEN and CDR2 SYDVKM. The CDR3 sequence is CASSGGGIGGTQYF. As DNA, the CDR3 is TGTGCCAGCAGTGGGGGAGGTATAGGAGGGACCCAGTACTTC.

V is TRBV6-2 or TRBV6-3 and J is TRBJ2-1, with 10 bases lining up with TRBD1. The germline V gene encodes CDR1 MNHEY and CDR2 SVGEGT. V was clipped by 8 bases and J by 4 bases; unmatched bases: 5. This CDR3 has 14 amino acids. The DNA for the CDR3 is TGTGCCAGCCGTTGGACAGGGGGGTACAATGAGCAGTTCTTC. Amino acids: CASRWTGGYNEQFF.

This chain uses TRBV4-2 with TRBJ2-5; D remains ambiguous. The J call could be wrong; TRBJ2-7 is a better fit for the DNA end. The CDR3 loop spans 17 amino acids. Germline V lookup: CDR1 LGHNA, CDR2 YNFKEQ. CDR3 region: CASSQAAGRLFPGEQYF. CDR3 nucleotides: TGTGCCAGCAGCCAAGCCGCTGGGCGGCTGTTCCCCGGCGAGCAGTACTTC.

This clonotype was observed a handful of times. CDR3 loop: CASSSRSGLGDTQYF. CDR3 nucleotide sequence: TGTGCCAGCAGTTCACGGTCAGGGCTGGGGGATACGCAGTATTTT. The chain recombines TRBV28 with TRBJ2-3, with TRBD1 as a possible D gene (5 bases). Germline CDR1 reads MDHEN; CDR2 reads SYDVKM. Deletions cut 4 bases from V and 6 bases from J, with 17 bases between. CDR3 size: 15 residues.

This clonotype was seen more than once but under ten times. V is TRBV7-2 and J is TRBJ2-3; 9 positions agree with TRBD1. This CDR3 spans 16 amino acids. Trimming cost V 4 bases and J 4 bases; bases outside gene matches: 9. Germline CDR1 reads SGHTA; CDR2 reads FQGNSA. The chain's CDR3 is CASSSRTGVGADTQYF. CDR3 bases: TGTGCCAGCAGCTCCCGGACAGGGGTTGGGGCAGATACGCAGTATTTT.

On this clonotype itself: The conserved closing phenylalanine or tryptophan is absent in this CDR3, likely reflecting a read error. V is TRBV7-3 and J is TRBJ2-1, with 11 bases lining up with TRBD2. Germline V gene data show CDR1 as SGHTA and CDR2 as FQGTGA. The CDR3 extends over 15 amino acids. Trimming removed 5 bases from V and 4 bases from J; junction bases left unmatched: 4. CDR3 nucleotide sequence: TGTGCCAGCAGCCGGGGGACTAGCGGTTACAATGAGCAGTTCTTA. It is translated as CASSRGTSGYNEQFL.

V usage is TRBV6-5 and J usage is TRBJ2-7; tentative D call: TRBD2 (7 bases). CDR3 size: 15 residues. In germline, CDR1 is MNHEY, CDR2 SVGAGI. Deletions cut 5 bases from V and 2 bases from J, with 16 bases between. The CDR3 here is CASSRGADITYEQYF. CDR3 bases: TGTGCCAGCAGTCGGGGGGCGGATATTACCTACGAGCAGTACTTC.

The chain carries TRBV24-1 and TRBJ2-3; D unclear. Germline V gene sequence: CDR1 KGHDR, CDR2 SFDVKD. V lost 9 bases, J lost 3 bases, and 15 bases lay in between. There are 14 residues in the CDR3. The CDR3 protein is CATQTSQATDTQYF. The CDR3 region has the DNA TGTGCCACCCAGACAAGCCAGGCGACAGATACGCAGTATTTT.

The chain employs TRBV7-8 and TRBJ1-2, with D unresolved. V was cut by 2 bases and J by 5 bases, with 12 bases left in between. This CDR3 has 14 amino acids. Looked up from germline, CDR1 is SGHVS and CDR2 is FQNEAQ. The CDR3 reads CASSLQQSDYGYTF. In DNA form, the CDR3 reads TGTGCCAGCAGCTTACAACAGTCCGATTATGGCTACACCTTC.

J is TRBJ2-1 and V is TRBV4-1; D gene uncertain. Between the trimmed V and J ends, which lost 1 base and 3 bases, there was a span of 4 bases. Germline V lookup: CDR1 MGHRA, CDR2 YSYEKL. The CDR3 sequence is 13 residues long. The CDR3 sequence is CASSQVVYNEQFF. DNA of the CDR3: TGCGCCAGCAGCCAAGTCGTCTACAATGAGCAGTTCTTC.

This clonotype has only a few counts. The chain employs TRBV20-1 and TRBJ2-7, with D unresolved. The CDR3 length is 13 residues. The V and J ends lost 3 bases and 2 bases respectively, with 11 bases between them. Germline CDR1 is DFQATT and CDR2 is SNEGSKA (reference sequence). Here the CDR3 reads CSARNGVAYEQYF. The CDR3 nucleotides read TGCAGTGCTAGGAATGGGGTGGCCTACGAGCAGTACTTC.

This clonotype was seen a few times. CDR3 DNA: TGCGCCAGCAGCTTGGAGGGGGCAACGGCAGATACGCAGTATTTT. This encodes CASSLEGATADTQYF. The chain uses TRBV5-1 and TRBJ2-3; 7 positions match TRBD1. The CDR3 sequence is 15 residues long. Germline CDR1 is SGHRS and CDR2 is YFSETQ. V trimming: 0 bases; J trimming: 4 bases; junction bases outside the gene matches: 5.

This chain joins TRBV6-2 or TRBV6-3 and TRBJ2-7, with TRBD2 matching over 7 bases. CDR3 length: 13 amino acids. Germline-derived CDR1 and CDR2 are MNHEY and SVGEGT. V lost 5 bases, J lost 5 bases, and 6 bases stayed unmatched. CDR3 DNA sequence: TGTGCCAGCAGTCCCGGGGGGATAAACGAGCAGTACTTC. It specifies CASSPGGINEQYF.

The rearrangement joins TRBV10-3 to TRBJ1-1; D unclear. V was clipped by 7 bases and J by 1 base, with 10 bases between them. Germline V gene data show CDR1 as ENHRY and CDR2 as SYGVKD. The CDR3 contains 13 residues. CDR3: CAITSGQNTEAFF. The CDR3 coding sequence is TGTGCCATCACCTCGGGCCAGAACACTGAAGCTTTCTTT.

Remarks on this clonotype: One end of the junction does not line up with germline, which may come from a read error. This chain uses TRBV10-3 with TRBJ2-2; the match to TRBD1 covers 10 bases. The germline V gene has CDR1 ENHRY and CDR2 SYGVKD. This CDR3 comprises 14 residues. CDR3 DNA: TGTGCCGTCAGAGGACAGGGGGGGACCGGGGAGCTGTTTTTT. This sequence encodes CAVRGQGGTGELFF.

This clonotype was observed a handful of times. The chain has TRBV11-2 and TRBJ2-3, with TRBD1 as a possible D gene (8 bases). This CDR3 is 14 amino acids long. The germline V and J ends were trimmed by 3 bases and 4 bases, with 11 bases remaining between them. Germline loops: CDR1 SGHAT, CDR2 FQNNGV. In nucleotides, the CDR3 is TGTGCCAGCAGCTTCACAGGGGGGGCAGATACGCAGTATTTT. Residues: CASSFTGGADTQYF.

The chain is built from TRBV27 and TRBJ2-7; no firm D call. The J call may be wrong; the DNA end is better matched by TRBJ2-5. Germline CDR1 reads MNHEY; CDR2 reads SMNVEV (reference sequence). The length of the CDR3 is 12 residues. The CDR3 loop reads CASSLSWGTQYF. CDR3 coding DNA: TGTGCCAGCAGTTTATCTTGGGGGACCCAGTACTTC.

The V and J genes are TRBV7-6 and TRBJ2-5, with D uncertain. The V end lost 0 bases, the J end lost 2 bases, and 10 bases lay between the germline ends. Germline CDR1 reads SGHVS; CDR2 reads FNYEAQ. The CDR3 extends over 15 amino acids. The CDR3, as DNA: TGTGCCAGCAGCTTAGCCGCGGCTGCGCAAGAGACCCAGTACTTC. Translation: CASSLAAAAQETQYF.

The CDR3 loop is CSASARDAPYEQYF. In nucleotides, the CDR3 is TGCAGTGCTTCCGCCCGGGATGCCCCTTACGAGCAGTACTTC. The J gene is TRBJ2-7, the V gene TRBV20-1; D possibly corresponds to TRBD2 (5 bases). From germline, CDR1 is DFQATT and CDR2 SNEGSKA (reference sequence). The CDR3 runs to 14 residues. Trimming cost V 5 bases and J 4 bases, with 18 bases left between them.

The CDR3 nucleotides are TGTGCCAGCAGCTTGGAACCGGGAGAGGAAAAACTGTTTTTT. Its translation is CASSLEPGEEKLFF. This rearrangement joins TRBV5-5 to TRBJ1-4; D not resolved. The ends were cut back, 0 bases at V and 8 bases at J, with 11 bases in the middle. CDR1 and CDR2 (germline): SGHKS, YYEKEE (reference sequence). There are 14 residues in the CDR3.

The gene calls are TRBV7-9 and TRBJ2-7, with D unresolved. The ends were cut back, 3 bases at V and 3 bases at J, with 15 bases in the middle. This CDR3 contains 15 residues. CDR1 is SEHNR, CDR2 FQNEAQ, per germline (reference sequence). For the CDR3, the DNA is TGTGCCAGCAGCTTTCAAGTCAAGGTTGGCTACGAGCAGTACTTC. This encodes CASSFQVKVGYEQYF.

This clonotype has a handful of counts. This chain joins TRBV5-1 and TRBJ2-1; D is unresolved. The CDR3 loop spans 15 amino acids. Germline CDR1 reads SGHRS; CDR2 reads YFSETQ. The V gene lost 2 bases and the J gene lost 6 bases, with 15 bases spanning the gap. This chain's CDR3 is CASSFRHTISNEQFF. The DNA for the CDR3 is TGCGCCAGCAGCTTTCGACATACCATTTCCAATGAGCAGTTCTTC. Full variable domain (remainder filled in from reference TRBV5-1 and TRBJ2-1): KAGVTQTPRYLIKTRGQQVTLSCSPISGHRSVSWYQQTPGQGLQFLFEYFSETQRNKGNFPGRFSGRQFSNSRSEMNVSTLELGDSALYLCASSFRHTISNEQFFGPGTRLTVL.

This chain links TRBV11-2 with TRBJ1-6; D gene unclear. CDR1 and CDR2 (germline): SGHAT, FQNNGV. This CDR3 region has 15 residues. The V gene lost 7 bases and the J gene lost 1 base, with 11 bases spanning the gap. CDR3 sequence reads: CASTVAPSYNSPLHF. CDR3 nucleotide sequence: TGTGCCAGCACCGTAGCCCCGTCCTATAATTCACCCCTCCACTTT.

There are a few counts of this clonotype. V gene TRBV5-1 combines with J gene TRBJ2-3; TRBD1 is a possible D gene (5 bases). V lost 3 bases to trimming and J lost 0 bases, with 17 bases between them. The CDR3 totals 17 residues. CDR1 SGHRS and CDR2 YFSETQ come from the germline V gene. The CDR3 here is CASSSPLRRDSTDTQYF. CDR3 bases: TGCGCCAGCAGCTCCCCCCTCCGCAGGGATAGCACAGATACGCAGTATTTT.

J is TRBJ1-2 and V is TRBV27; tentatively, D is TRBD1 (6 bases). CDR1 and CDR2 (germline): MNHEY, SMNVEV (reference sequence). This CDR3 is built from 15 residues. The V and J ends lost 2 bases and 2 bases respectively, with 12 bases between them. The CDR3 loop reads CASSLQGQPNYGYTF. CDR3 coding DNA: TGTGCCAGCAGTTTACAGGGACAACCCAACTATGGCTACACCTTC.